Sequencing of this T cell receptor (beta chain) was carried out in a study of T-cell reconstitution after alpha-beta-depleted transplantation in children. Regarding the study as a whole: Several patients had high TCRbeta diversity at day 60; it came from surviving recipient T cells and thymic progenitors. Roughly two months post-transplant, alpha-beta T cells reportedly originated from several hundred graft clones that had expanded. Among T cells one year after transplant, newly produced cells accounted for most counts and diversity.

The TCRbeta library was prepared with unique molecular identifiers. TCRdb analysed the PCR reads with MiXCR anew, one entry per CDR3 protein. Among fewer than 700,000 distinct CDR3 sequences listed, roughly 13% were seen once. The CDR3 sequence is 17 residues long. The junction had 5 bases not matched to a gene; V was cut back by 1 base and J by 0 bases. Germline V gene sequence: CDR1 SGHTA, CDR2 FQGTGA. As regards this clonotype: Its specificity is not known.

The source is a male patient aged 10-17 years who had a stem cell transplant for acute myeloid leukemia, so the T cells may come from the graft donor. The chain joins TRBV7-3 to TRBJ2-2; 7 bases agree with TRBD1. Source: PBMCs, mostly from graft donor cells, taken 360 days after TCRalphabeta/CD19-depleted stem cell transplant. The CDR3 nucleotides are TGTGCCAGCAGCTTAAGATCGAGGGGGCCGAACACCGGGGAGCTGTTTTTT. Amino acid sequence: CASSLRSRGPNTGELFF.